The present entry profiles one T cell receptor (beta chain) with its context. No antigen is known for it. Per-nucleotide qualities are absent, and no much larger clonotype sits a single base away. The entire amount of isolated RNA was reverse transcribed using the High Capacity cDNA Reverse Transcription Kit, so the sequenced TCRB transcripts were expressed ones. Deep immunoSEQ sequencing was performed on naive, central memory and regulatory T cell samples, with an average of about 3.57 million total reads per sample. Sorted cells were lysed in RLT buffer and RNA was extracted with DNase-treated RNeasy Micro or Mini kits, depending on cell number. To prevent cross-contamination, every cell subset was processed on its own, while patient and healthy donor samples were processed together. TCRB sequences were amplified from cDNA with the immunoSEQ multiplex PCR, producing 87-bp fragments spanning the CDR3 region. Sequencing of the amplicons was performed on the Illumina HiSeq platform. On the study's bioinformatics: PCR bias was corrected computationally using synthetic template baselines, and reads within Hamming distance 2 were collapsed, with unmergeable singletons discarded. Reads were aligned against IMGT so that V, D and J genes, CDR3 length and insertions or deletions at six rearrangement sites could be assigned. Within each subset, clonotype counts were normalized to the number of sorted cells before true diversity and Gini coefficients were calculated with the tcR R package. Repertoire sharing was quantified using the overlap coefficient calculated on TCRB nucleotide sequences. Out-of-frame TCRB sequences from naive cells were analyzed as a proxy for the pre-selection repertoire. Not all clones reach the TCRdb copy of this immuneACCESS table, which keeps in-frame sequences only. Checked studies attribute under half of the gap to unresolved V genes and leave the rest unexplained. D and trimming come from the DNA, and the V and J calls and clone size come from that table. Recorded for this sample are 200,000 to 300,000 clones; more than 65% of them occurred a single time. The ten largest make up 0.053% of the sample.

The entry originates in a study of beta chain features in type 1 diabetes (dated by TCRdb to the late 2010s). With respect to the entire study: Mean age, gender distribution, total cell number and subset yield were not different between patients and healthy donors. Across all samples, 107,917,701 sorted cells were examined, and cell number per subset correlated strongly with RNA yield. The study compared the TCRB repertoires of sorted circulating CD4+ T cell subsets in recently diagnosed type 1 diabetes patients with those in matched healthy donors. Whereas all 30 or so donors provided naive and central memory subsets, regulatory and stem cell-like memory subsets were isolated from just 8 patients and roughly 8 healthy donors. What the authors observed across the whole study: Sequencing cDNA rather than genomic DNA could over-represent highly expressing activated cells, although activation and CD3 levels did not differ between groups. Patients with type 1 diabetes made fewer insertions and deleted more nucleotides at VDJ recombination sites, implying thymic rearrangement abnormalities. Shorter templates might be favored by PCR, yet because patient and control samples were amplified and corrected together, any such skew would affect both groups equally. Naive, central memory and regulatory TCRB repertoires appeared more similar among patients than among healthy donors. Because the HLA sub-analyses included only small numbers of individuals, any influence of HLA type on TCRB rearrangement was left unresolved. In all four CD4+ subsets, TCRB CDR3 length was moderately but significantly shorter in type 1 diabetes patients.

In the germline V gene, CDR1 corresponds to KGHSH and CDR2 to LQKENI. The junction carries 10 bases between V and J, which are trimmed by 3 bases and 5 bases respectively. The CDR3 starts with the cysteine, ends with the phenylalanine, and has 13 residues. Of the read, only the CDR3 DNA is kept; its 39 bases are in frame from base 1. Each donor gave one peripheral blood draw, roughly 120 mL on average, collected into heparinised tubes. Naive, central memory, regulatory and stem cell-like memory CD4+ T cells were sorted on a BD FACSAria II using a panel including CD45RO, CCR7, CD25, CD127, CD95 and CD27. All sorted populations exceeded 95% purity. PBMCs were separated immediately by Lymphoprep density gradient centrifugation and were stained directly, without being cultured. To minimize batch effects, samples were stained and sorted in pairs, one healthy donor with one patient per experiment.

The receptor's source is a man under 40 in good health. This receptor chain uses TRBV18 and TRBJ2-5, with TRBD2 tentatively as D gene (6 bases match). The sample consisted of naive CD4+ T cells from blood. The cell subset or site label, read with the paper, signifies: true naive CD4+ T cells. The CDR3 corresponds to CASSPNRGETQYF. The nucleotide sequence reads TGTGCCAGCTCACCGAACCGGGGGGAGACCCAGTACTTC.